This passage covers 26 T cell receptor beta chains from one sample sequenced in a study of blood T cell repertoires in COVID-19. The protocol was immunoSEQ multiplex PCR, while the TCRdb copy is restricted to in-frame clones and leaves out a portion. This table holds 200,000 to 250,000 clones, 84% found once. The sequencing input was peripheral blood. The receptors come from a man aged 50 to 60 with acute or convalescent COVID-19.

The gene calls are TRBV19 and TRBJ1-5; D might be TRBD1 (6 bases). The V gene lost 0 bases and the J gene lost 5 bases, with 17 bases spanning the gap. The V gene's germline CDR1 is LNHDA and CDR2 SQIVND (reference sequence). This CDR3 has 17 amino acids. The CDR3: CASSIDGWQGYDQPQHF. In DNA form, the CDR3 reads TGTGCCAGTAGTATAGATGGATGGCAGGGGTACGATCAGCCCCAGCATTTT.

This rearrangement joins TRBV2 to TRBJ1-5; perhaps TRBD1 as D (6 bases). Trimming took 4 bases from V and 0 from J, leaving 19 bases between them. This CDR3 has 18 amino acids. Germline V gene sequence: CDR1 SNHLY, CDR2 FYNNEI. The CDR3 coding sequence is TGTGCCAGCAGTGGACCAGGGGCCCGGGAATATAGCAATCAGCCCCAGCATTTT. It yields the protein CASSGPGAREYSNQPQHF.

The J gene is TRBJ1-5, the V gene TRBV6-5, with a possible D match to TRBD1 (6 bases). Deletions cut 9 bases from V and 12 bases from J, with 18 bases between. The CDR3 totals 12 residues. Germline CDR1 MNHEY, CDR2 SVGAGI. The CDR3 is CASLQGFRVQHF. DNA for the CDR3: TGTGCCAGTCTACAGGGCTTCAGGGTCCAGCATTTT.

The genes are TRBV6-5 and TRBJ1-2; TRBD1 matches at 12 bases. CDR3 length: 15 amino acids. V lost 6 bases and J lost 7; bases outside the gene matches: 9. Per germline, CDR1 MNHEY and CDR2 SVGAGI. CDR3 sequence reads: CASRGPGQGAPGYTF. The CDR3 coding sequence is TGTGCCAGCAGGGGACCGGGACAGGGGGCGCCTGGCTACACCTTC.

CDR3 sequence reads: CASSLISDVYVYF. The CDR3 bases are TGTGCCAGCAGCTTGATTTCAGATGTATACGTGTATTTT. The rearrangement joins TRBV5-6 to TRBJ2-3; no clear D gene. This CDR3 contains 13 residues. Germline assignment: CDR1 SGHDT and CDR2 YYEEEE. V lost 1 base, J lost 14 bases, and 17 bases lay in between.

The chain joins TRBV19 to TRBJ1-5, with D tentatively TRBD1 (5 bases). This CDR3 has 16 amino acids. Germline V gives CDR1 LNHDA, CDR2 SQIVND (reference sequence). V was shortened by 7 bases and J by 1 base, with 17 bases between the two germline ends. The CDR3 is CASKKRVGDSNQPQHF. For the CDR3, the DNA is TGTGCCAGTAAAAAGCGGGTGGGGGACAGCAATCAGCCCCAGCATTTT.

The gene calls are TRBV2 and TRBJ1-2, with D possibly matching TRBD1 (6 bases). The ends were cut back, 1 base at V and 8 bases at J, with 11 bases in the middle. This CDR3 region has 13 residues. The germline gives CDR1 SNHLY, CDR2 FYNNEI. CDR3 nucleotides: TGTGCCAGCAGTGAAGGGGGGCTTGGCGGCTACACCTTC. Translating gives CASSEGGLGGYTF.

The chain carries TRBV5-1 and TRBJ2-1; maybe TRBD2 (6 bases). Germline V lookup: CDR1 SGHRS, CDR2 YFSETQ. This CDR3 has 15 amino acids. Trimming cost V 2 bases and J 7 bases, with 16 bases left between them. The CDR3 DNA follows: TGCGCCAGCAGCTTTACGGGGGACCAAGGGAATGAGCAGTTCTTC. It translates to CASSFTGDQGNEQFF.

The CDR3 spells CASSSQGTYNEQFF. In DNA form, the CDR3 reads TGTGCCAGCAGCTCACAGGGAACCTACAATGAGCAGTTCTTC. The rearrangement links TRBV7-2 to TRBJ2-1; D may be TRBD1 (6 bases). V lost 4 bases and J 2 bases, leaving 9 bases between the germline ends. Germline CDR1 is SGHTA and CDR2 is FQGNSA. The CDR3 sequence is 14 residues long.

This chain joins TRBV6-2 or TRBV6-3 and TRBJ2-3; TRBD2 matches 12 bases. CDR3 size: 15 residues. CDR1 is MNHEY and CDR2 is SVGEGT in the germline V gene. J was trimmed by 1 base and V by 6 bases; bases with no gene match: 2. CDR3 region: CASSRLAGGTDTQYF. CDR3 nucleotides: TGTGCCAGCAGCCGACTAGCGGGGGGCACAGATACGCAGTATTTT.

The rearrangement joins TRBV18 to TRBJ2-7; D unresolved. CDR1 KGHSH and CDR2 LQKENI come from the germline V gene. The germline V and J ends were trimmed by 0 bases and 9 bases, with 9 bases remaining between them. This CDR3 spans 12 amino acids. The CDR3 DNA follows: TGTGCCAGCTCACCACCCGACTCCAGGCAGTACTTC. This translates into CASSPPDSRQYF. Based on the CDR3 plus reference TRBV18 and TRBJ2-7, the full variable domain is NAGVMQNPRHLVRRRGQEARLRCSPMKGHSHVYWYRQLPEEGLKFMVYLQKENIIDESGMPKERFSAEFPKEGPSILRIQQVVRGDSAAYFCASSPPDSRQYFGPGTRLTVT.

This chain uses TRBV5-1 with TRBJ2-1, with 12 bases that match TRBD2. CDR3 length equals 15 residues. With V trimmed by 3 bases and J by 9 bases, 7 bases remained unmatched. The germline gives CDR1 SGHRS, CDR2 YFSETQ. The CDR3 bases are TGCGCCAGCAGCTCCCGGACTAGCGGGATGGGTGAGCAGTTCTTC. This gives the protein CASSSRTSGMGEQFF.

The chain links TRBV5-4 to TRBJ2-2, with 9 bases lining up with TRBD1. With V trimmed by 0 bases and J by 7 bases, 10 bases remained unmatched. This CDR3 region has 17 residues. From germline, CDR1 is SGHNT and CDR2 YYREEE (reference sequence). The CDR3, as DNA: TGTGCCAGCAGCTTGGCTAGACAGGGGGTTAGTGGCGGGGAGCTGTTTTTT. Its translation is CASSLARQGVSGGELFF.

V gene TRBV7-8 combines with J gene TRBJ2-2; a weak D match, TRBD2 (6 bases). Germline CDR1 and CDR2: SGHVS and FQNEAQ. This CDR3 spans 17 amino acids. With 1 base removed from V and 5 bases from J, the gap between germline ends came to 17 bases. CDR3 nucleotides: TGTGCCAGCAGCTTAGTGGCCCCGGGACTGCGAACCGGGGAGCTGTTTTTT. It specifies CASSLVAPGLRTGELFF.

J is TRBJ2-7 and V is TRBV5-5; 7 bases agree with TRBD1. With V trimmed by 1 base and J by 4 bases, 5 bases remained unmatched. CDR1 is SGHKS, CDR2 YYEKEE, per germline (reference sequence). This CDR3 is 14 amino acids long. The CDR3 loop reads CASSLYRGGYEQYF. CDR3 nucleotide sequence: TGTGCCAGCAGCTTGTACAGGGGCGGGTACGAGCAGTACTTC.

The chain joins TRBV18 to TRBJ2-1; 8 bases align to TRBD2. The germline gives CDR1 KGHSH, CDR2 LQKENI. After removal of 3 bases from V and 8 bases from J, the junction contained 12 bases not matched to a gene. The CDR3 sequence is 16 residues long. The CDR3 loop reads CASSPGREGPRDEQFF. The CDR3 nucleotides read TGTGCCAGCTCACCGGGCCGGGAGGGCCCCCGGGATGAGCAGTTCTTC. Using reference TRBV18 and TRBJ2-1 for the parts outside the CDR3, the full variable domain is NAGVMQNPRHLVRRRGQEARLRCSPMKGHSHVYWYRQLPEEGLKFMVYLQKENIIDESGMPKERFSAEFPKEGPSILRIQQVVRGDSAAYFCASSPGREGPRDEQFFGPGTRLTVL.

The gene calls are TRBV2 and TRBJ1-5, with D hard to call. Trimming took off 2 bases at V and 1 base at J, with 6 bases between the two ends. This CDR3 is built from 14 residues. Germline V lookup: CDR1 SNHLY, CDR2 FYNNEI. DNA for the CDR3: TGTGCCAGCAGTGAATTCCAGAGCAATCAGCCCCAGCATTTT. Translated: CASSEFQSNQPQHF.

With respect to this clone: Other nucleotide sequences from this sample produce the same CDR3. V usage is TRBV9 and J usage is TRBJ2-1; 8 positions agree with TRBD2. Per germline, CDR1 SGDLS and CDR2 YYNGEE. Trimming cost V 5 bases and J 0 bases; bases outside gene matches: 4. This CDR3 is built from 15 residues. CDR3 loop: CASSISGTSYNEQFF. For the CDR3, the DNA is TGTGCCAGCAGTATTAGCGGGACCTCCTACAATGAGCAGTTCTTC.

The chain joins TRBV7-6 to TRBJ1-6, with 8 bases that match TRBD1. V dropped 1 base and J dropped 7; count of bases not matched to a gene: 3. CDR3 length equals 15 residues. The germline V gene encodes CDR1 SGHVS and CDR2 FNYEAQ. The DNA of the CDR3 is TGTGCCAGCAGCTTAGGGACAGGGCTGAATTCACCCCTCCACTTT. Protein sequence: CASSLGTGLNSPLHF.

This chain connects TRBV7-9 to TRBJ1-3; 7 nucleotides match TRBD1. CDR1 and CDR2 from the germline V gene are SEHNR and FQNEAQ (reference sequence). This CDR3 comprises 15 residues. The junction had 8 bases not matched to a gene; V was cut back by 5 bases and J by 4 bases. Written as DNA, the CDR3 is TGTGCCAGCAGCACCGCAGGGGGATCAGGAAACACCATATATTTT. Encoded protein: CASSTAGGSGNTIYF.

The gene calls are TRBV6-5 and TRBJ2-3; TRBD1 might be the D (6 bases). Germline V gives CDR1 MNHEY, CDR2 SVGAGI. The CDR3 contains 14 residues. V was trimmed by 4 bases and J by 4 bases, leaving 12 bases between them. CDR3 DNA: TGTGCCAGCAGTTGGGGGACACACTCAGATACGCAGTATTTT. As protein: CASSWGTHSDTQYF.

J is TRBJ2-1 and V is TRBV7-2; no clear D. This CDR3 contains 14 residues. Trimming cost V 1 base and J 8 bases, with 12 bases left between them. Germline lookup yields CDR1 SGHTA and CDR2 FQGNSA. The CDR3 DNA sequence: TGTGCCAGCAGCTTAGTTGGCAGGATCCATGAGCAGTTCTTC. It codes for CASSLVGRIHEQFF.

This clone was seen repeatedly, ten times or more. The chain has TRBV19 and TRBJ2-5; tentative D call: TRBD2 (5 bases). Trimming pared 3 bases from V and 4 bases from J, leaving 12 bases between. Looked up from germline, CDR1 is LNHDA and CDR2 is SQIVND (reference sequence). The CDR3 is 14 residues long. CDR3: CASSMSGSGETQYF. In DNA form, the CDR3 reads TGTGCCAGTAGTATGTCGGGGTCGGGAGAGACCCAGTACTTC.

The chain recombines TRBV6-5 with TRBJ2-1; D might be TRBD2 (5 bases). V lost 6 bases to trimming and J lost 6 bases, with 12 bases between them. Germline V gene data show CDR1 as MNHEY and CDR2 as SVGAGI. The CDR3 runs to 13 residues. The CDR3 is CASSHGVLNEQFF. The CDR3 nucleotides are TGTGCCAGCAGCCACGGGGTACTCAATGAGCAGTTCTTC.

V usage is TRBV7-9 and J usage is TRBJ1-5; 9 positions match TRBD1. Germline V gene sequence: CDR1 SEHNR, CDR2 FQNEAQ (reference sequence). The length of the CDR3 is 13 residues. V lost 4 bases and J lost 12; bases outside the gene matches: 7. CDR3 sequence: CASSSGHRGLQHF. The CDR3 nucleotides read TGTGCCAGCAGCTCCGGGCACAGGGGGCTCCAGCATTTT.

This clone was recorded once. This same CDR3 is encoded by further DNA sequences in the sample. This chain joins TRBV5-6 and TRBJ1-1; D gene unclear. CDR1 is SGHDT and CDR2 is YYEEEE in the germline V gene. This CDR3 is 14 amino acids long. V lost 0 bases to trimming and J lost 3 bases, with 9 bases between them. CDR3 sequence (DNA): TGTGCCAGCAGCTTGGCAGGCGGGTACACTGAAGCTTTCTTT. This gives the protein CASSLAGGYTEAFF.